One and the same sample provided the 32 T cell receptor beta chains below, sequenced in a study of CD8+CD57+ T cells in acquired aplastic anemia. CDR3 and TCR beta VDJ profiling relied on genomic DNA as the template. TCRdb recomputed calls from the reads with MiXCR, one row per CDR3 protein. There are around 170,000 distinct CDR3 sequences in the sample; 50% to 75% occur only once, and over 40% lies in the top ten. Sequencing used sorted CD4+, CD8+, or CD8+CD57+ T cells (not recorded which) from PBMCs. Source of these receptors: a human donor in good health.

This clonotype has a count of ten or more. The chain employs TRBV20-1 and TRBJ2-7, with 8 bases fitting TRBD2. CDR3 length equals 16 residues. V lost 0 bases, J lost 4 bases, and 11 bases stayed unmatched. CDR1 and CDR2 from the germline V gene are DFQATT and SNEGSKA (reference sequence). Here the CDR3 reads CSARDLSGRPTYEQYF. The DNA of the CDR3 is TGCAGTGCTAGAGACCTAAGCGGGAGACCTACTTACGAGCAGTACTTC.

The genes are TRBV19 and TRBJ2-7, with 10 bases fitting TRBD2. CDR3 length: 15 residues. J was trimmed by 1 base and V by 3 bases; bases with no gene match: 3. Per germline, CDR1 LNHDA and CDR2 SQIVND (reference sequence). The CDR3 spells CASSISGGDSYEQYF. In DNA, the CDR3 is TGTGCCAGTAGTATCAGCGGGGGGGATTCCTACGAGCAGTACTTC.

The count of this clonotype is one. The CDR3 region is CASRSPGQGGAQYF. The DNA for the CDR3 is TGTGCCAGCAGATCGCCGGGACAGGGGGGGGCCCAGTACTTC. V gene TRBV2 combines with J gene TRBJ2-5; TRBD1 matches at 11 bases. V lost 6 bases and J lost 9; bases outside the gene matches: 9. The CDR3 runs to 14 residues. CDR1 is SNHLY, CDR2 FYNNEI, per germline. The full variable domain, completed using reference TRBV2 and TRBJ2-5, is EPEVTQTPSHQVTQMGQEVILRCVPISNHLYFYWYRQILGQKVEFLVSFYNNEISEKSEIFDDQFSVERPDGSNFTLKIRSTKLEDSAMYFCASRSPGQGGAQYFGPGTRLLVL.

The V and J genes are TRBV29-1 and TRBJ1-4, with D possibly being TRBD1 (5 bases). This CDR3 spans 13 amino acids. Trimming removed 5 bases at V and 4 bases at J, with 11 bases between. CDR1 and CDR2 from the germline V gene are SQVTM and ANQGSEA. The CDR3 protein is CSVLGGVNEKLFF. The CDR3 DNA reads TGCAGCGTTCTGGGGGGTGTTAATGAAAAACTGTTTTTT.

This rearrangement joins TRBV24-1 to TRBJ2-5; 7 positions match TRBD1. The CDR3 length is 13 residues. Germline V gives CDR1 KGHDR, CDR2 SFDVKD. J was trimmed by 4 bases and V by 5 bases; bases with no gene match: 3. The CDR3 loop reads CATSAGGSETQYF. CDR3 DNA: TGTGCCACCAGTGCAGGGGGTTCAGAGACCCAGTACTTC.

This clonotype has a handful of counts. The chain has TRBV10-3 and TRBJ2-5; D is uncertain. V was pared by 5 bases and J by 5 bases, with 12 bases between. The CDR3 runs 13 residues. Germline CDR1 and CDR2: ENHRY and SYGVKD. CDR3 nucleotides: TGTGCCATCAGTAGCAGTAGCCGGGAGACCCAGTACTTC. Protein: CAISSSSRETQYF.

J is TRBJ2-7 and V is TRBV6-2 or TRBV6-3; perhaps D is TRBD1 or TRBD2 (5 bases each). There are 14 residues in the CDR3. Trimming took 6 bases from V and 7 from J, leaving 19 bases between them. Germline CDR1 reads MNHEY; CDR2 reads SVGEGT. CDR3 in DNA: TGTGCCAGCAGGGATCGGGGCCGTTTGCCGGAGCAGTACTTC. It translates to CASRDRGRLPEQYF.

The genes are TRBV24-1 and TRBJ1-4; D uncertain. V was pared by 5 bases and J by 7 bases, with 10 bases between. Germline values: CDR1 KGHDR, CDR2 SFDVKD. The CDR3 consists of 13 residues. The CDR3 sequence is CATSGGEGEKLFF. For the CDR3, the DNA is TGTGCCACCAGTGGGGGTGAGGGTGAAAAACTGTTTTTT.

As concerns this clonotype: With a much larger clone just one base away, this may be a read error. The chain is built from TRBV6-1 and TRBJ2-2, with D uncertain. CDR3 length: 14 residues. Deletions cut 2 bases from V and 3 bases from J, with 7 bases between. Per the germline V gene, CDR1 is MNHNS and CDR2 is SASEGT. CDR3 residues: CASSEMGDTGELFF. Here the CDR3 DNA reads TGTGCCAGCAGTGAAATGGGCGACACCGGGGAGCTGTTTTTT.

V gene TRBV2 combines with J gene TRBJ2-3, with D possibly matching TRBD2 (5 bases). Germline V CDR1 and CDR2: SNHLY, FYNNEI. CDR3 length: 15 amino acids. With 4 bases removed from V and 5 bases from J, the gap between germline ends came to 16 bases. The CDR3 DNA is TGTGCCAGCAGTGCCGGGAATAAGCCGGGAGATACGCAGTATTTT. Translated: CASSAGNKPGDTQYF.

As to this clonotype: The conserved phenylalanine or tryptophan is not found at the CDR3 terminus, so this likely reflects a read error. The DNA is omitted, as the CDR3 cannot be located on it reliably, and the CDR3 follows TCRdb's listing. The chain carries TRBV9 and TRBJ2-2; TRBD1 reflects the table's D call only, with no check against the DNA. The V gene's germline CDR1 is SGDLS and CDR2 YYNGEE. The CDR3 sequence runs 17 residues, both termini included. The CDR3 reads CASSVVIRWDRHRGAVV.

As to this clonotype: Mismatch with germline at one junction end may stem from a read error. The CDR3 spells CASSQPTGRVEKLFF. CDR3 DNA: TGCGCCAGCAGCCAACCCACAGGGCGAGTCGAAAAACTGTTTTTT. V usage is TRBV7-2 and J usage is TRBJ1-4; a possible D gene is TRBD1 (6 bases). The length of the CDR3 is 15 residues. The germline gives CDR1 SGHTA, CDR2 FQGNSA.

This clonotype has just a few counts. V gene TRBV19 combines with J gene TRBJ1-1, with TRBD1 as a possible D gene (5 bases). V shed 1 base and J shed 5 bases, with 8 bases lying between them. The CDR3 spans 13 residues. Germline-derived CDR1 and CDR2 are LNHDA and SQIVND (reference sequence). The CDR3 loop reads CASSIARGTEAFF. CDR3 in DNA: TGTGCCAGTAGTATAGCTAGGGGTACTGAAGCTTTCTTT.

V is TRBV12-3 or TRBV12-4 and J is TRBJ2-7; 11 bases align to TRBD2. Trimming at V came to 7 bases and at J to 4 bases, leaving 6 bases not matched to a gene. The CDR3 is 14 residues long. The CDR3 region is CASNPGLAEYEQYF. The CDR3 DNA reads TGTGCCAGCAACCCGGGACTAGCGGAGTACGAGCAGTACTTC.

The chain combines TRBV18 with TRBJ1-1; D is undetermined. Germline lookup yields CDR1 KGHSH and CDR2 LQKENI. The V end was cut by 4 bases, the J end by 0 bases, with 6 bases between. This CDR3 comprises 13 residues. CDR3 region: CASSLRMNTEAFF. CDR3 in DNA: TGTGCCAGCTCACTCCGGATGAACACTGAAGCTTTCTTT.

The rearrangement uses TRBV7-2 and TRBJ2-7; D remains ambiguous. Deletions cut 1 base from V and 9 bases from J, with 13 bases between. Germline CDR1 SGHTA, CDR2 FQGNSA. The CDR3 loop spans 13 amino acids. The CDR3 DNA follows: TGTGCCAGCAGCTTAGGACTTCTGAATCCGCAGTACTTC. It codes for CASSLGLLNPQYF.

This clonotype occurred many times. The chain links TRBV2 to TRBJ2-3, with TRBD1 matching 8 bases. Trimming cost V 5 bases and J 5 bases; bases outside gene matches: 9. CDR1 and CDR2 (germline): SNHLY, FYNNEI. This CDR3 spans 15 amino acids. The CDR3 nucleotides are TGTGCCAGCAGTAATGGACAGGGCGAAATAGATACGCAGTATTTT. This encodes CASSNGQGEIDTQYF.

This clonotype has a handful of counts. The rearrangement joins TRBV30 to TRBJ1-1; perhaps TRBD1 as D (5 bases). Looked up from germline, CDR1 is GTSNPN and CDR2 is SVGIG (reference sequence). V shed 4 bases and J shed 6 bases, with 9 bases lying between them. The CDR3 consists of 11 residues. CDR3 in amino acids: CAWMGQAEAFF. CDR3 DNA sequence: TGTGCCTGGATGGGGCAGGCTGAAGCTTTCTTT.

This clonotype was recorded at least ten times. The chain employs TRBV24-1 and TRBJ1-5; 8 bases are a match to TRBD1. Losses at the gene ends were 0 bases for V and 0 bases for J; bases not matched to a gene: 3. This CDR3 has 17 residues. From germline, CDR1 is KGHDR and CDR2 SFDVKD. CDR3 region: CATSDLRTGYSNQPQHF. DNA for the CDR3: TGTGCCACCAGTGATTTGAGGACAGGGTATAGCAATCAGCCCCAGCATTTT.

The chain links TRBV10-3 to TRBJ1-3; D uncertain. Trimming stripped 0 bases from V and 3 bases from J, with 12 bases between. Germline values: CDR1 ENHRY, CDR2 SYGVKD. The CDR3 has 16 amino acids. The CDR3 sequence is CAISESSGLRGNTIYF. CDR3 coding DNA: TGTGCCATCAGTGAGTCGAGTGGGTTACGTGGAAACACCATATATTTT.

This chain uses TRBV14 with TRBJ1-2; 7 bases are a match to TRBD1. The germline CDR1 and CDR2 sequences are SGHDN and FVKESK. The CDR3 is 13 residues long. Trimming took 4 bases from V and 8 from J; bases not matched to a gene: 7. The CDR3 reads CASSRGQERGYTF. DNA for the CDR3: TGTGCCAGCAGCCGAGGACAGGAGAGAGGCTACACCTTC.

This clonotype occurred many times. Here the CDR3 DNA reads TGTGCCAGCAGCTTCAATATTGGCAAGGACCGAAGCTCCTATAATTCACCCCTCCACTTT. Translating it yields CASSFNIGKDRSSYNSPLHF. The chain uses TRBV7-9 and TRBJ1-6; D unclear. V dropped 3 bases and J dropped 0 bases, with 21 bases sitting between them. This CDR3 region has 20 residues. Germline CDR1 and CDR2: SEHNR and FQNEAQ (reference sequence).

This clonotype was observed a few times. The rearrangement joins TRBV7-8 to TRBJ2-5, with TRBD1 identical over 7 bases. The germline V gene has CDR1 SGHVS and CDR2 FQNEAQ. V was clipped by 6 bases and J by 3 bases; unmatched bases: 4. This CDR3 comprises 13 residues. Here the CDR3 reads CASRSTGKETQYF. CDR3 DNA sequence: TGTGCCAGCAGATCGACAGGGAAAGAGACCCAGTACTTC.

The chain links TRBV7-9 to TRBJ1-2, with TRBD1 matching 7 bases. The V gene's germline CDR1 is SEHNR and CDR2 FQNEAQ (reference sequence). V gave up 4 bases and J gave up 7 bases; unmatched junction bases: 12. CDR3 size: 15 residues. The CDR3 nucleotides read TGTGCCAGCAGCTCCTTACCGACAGGGAGTTTTGGCTACACCTTC. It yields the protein CASSSLPTGSFGYTF.

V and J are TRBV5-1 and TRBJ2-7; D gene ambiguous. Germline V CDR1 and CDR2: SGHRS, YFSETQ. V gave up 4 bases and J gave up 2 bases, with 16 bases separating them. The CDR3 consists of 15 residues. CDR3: CASSAAPQSTYEQYF. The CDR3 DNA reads TGCGCCAGCAGCGCCGCCCCTCAGAGTACCTACGAGCAGTACTTC.

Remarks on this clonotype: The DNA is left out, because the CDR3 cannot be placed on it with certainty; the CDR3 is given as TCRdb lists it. The CDR3 loop is CASRVGWGTF. The chain uses TRBV28 and TRBJ1-2. A total of 10 residues make up the CDR3, ends included. Germline V gene sequence: CDR1 MDHEN, CDR2 SYDVKM.

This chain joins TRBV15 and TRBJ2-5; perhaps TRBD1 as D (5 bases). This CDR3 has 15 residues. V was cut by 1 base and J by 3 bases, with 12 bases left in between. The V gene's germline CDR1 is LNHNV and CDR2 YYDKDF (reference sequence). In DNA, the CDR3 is TGTGCCACCAGCAGAGGTGTTATCAGGGAAGAGACCCAGTACTTC. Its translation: CATSRGVIREETQYF.

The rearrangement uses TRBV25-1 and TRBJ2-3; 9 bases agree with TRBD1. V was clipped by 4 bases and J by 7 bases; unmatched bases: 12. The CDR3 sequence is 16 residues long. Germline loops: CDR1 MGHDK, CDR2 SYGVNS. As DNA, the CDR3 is TGTGCCAGCAGTGGAGGCCGGGACAGGGCACGAAATACGCAGTATTTT. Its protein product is CASSGGRDRARNTQYF.

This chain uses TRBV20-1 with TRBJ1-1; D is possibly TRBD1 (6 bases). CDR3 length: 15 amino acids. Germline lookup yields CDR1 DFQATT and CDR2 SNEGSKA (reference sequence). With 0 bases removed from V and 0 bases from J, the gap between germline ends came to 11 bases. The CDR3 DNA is TGCAGTGCTAGAGATTTCAACAGGGTGAACACTGAAGCTTTCTTT. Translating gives CSARDFNRVNTEAFF.

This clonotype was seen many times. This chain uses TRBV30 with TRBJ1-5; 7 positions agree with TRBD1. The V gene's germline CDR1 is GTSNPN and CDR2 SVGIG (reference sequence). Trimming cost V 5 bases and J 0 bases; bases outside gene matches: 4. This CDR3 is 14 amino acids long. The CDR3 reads CAWGGQSSNQPQHF. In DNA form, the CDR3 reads TGTGCCTGGGGGGGACAGAGTAGCAATCAGCCCCAGCATTTT.

CDR3 bases: TGTGCCAGCACCCATGCGACGAGGCCGAACTCCTACGAGCAGTACTTC. It encodes CASTHATRPNSYEQYF. J is TRBJ2-7 and V is TRBV7-9; D remains unclear. Germline values: CDR1 SEHNR, CDR2 FQNEAQ (reference sequence). This CDR3 comprises 16 residues. Trimming shortened V by 7 bases and J by 0 bases, and 19 bases separated the two germline ends.

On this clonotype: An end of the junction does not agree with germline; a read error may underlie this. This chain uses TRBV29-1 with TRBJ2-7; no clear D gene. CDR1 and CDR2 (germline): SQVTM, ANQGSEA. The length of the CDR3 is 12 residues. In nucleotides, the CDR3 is TGTGCCTGGAGCCTAGTGGGGATCGAGCAGTACTTC. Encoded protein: CAWSLVGIEQYF.